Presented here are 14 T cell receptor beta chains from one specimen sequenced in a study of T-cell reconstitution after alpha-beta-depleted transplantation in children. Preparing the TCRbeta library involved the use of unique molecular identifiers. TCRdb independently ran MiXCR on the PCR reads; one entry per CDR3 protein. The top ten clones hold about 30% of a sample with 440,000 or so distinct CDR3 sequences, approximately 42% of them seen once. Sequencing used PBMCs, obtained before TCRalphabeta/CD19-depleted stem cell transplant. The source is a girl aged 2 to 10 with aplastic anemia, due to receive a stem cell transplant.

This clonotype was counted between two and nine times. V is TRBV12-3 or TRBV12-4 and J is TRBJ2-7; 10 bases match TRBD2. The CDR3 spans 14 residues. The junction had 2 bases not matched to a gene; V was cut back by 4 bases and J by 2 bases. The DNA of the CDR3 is TGTGCCAGCAGTTACGGGACTAGCGCCTACGAGCAGTACTTC. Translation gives CASSYGTSAYEQYF.

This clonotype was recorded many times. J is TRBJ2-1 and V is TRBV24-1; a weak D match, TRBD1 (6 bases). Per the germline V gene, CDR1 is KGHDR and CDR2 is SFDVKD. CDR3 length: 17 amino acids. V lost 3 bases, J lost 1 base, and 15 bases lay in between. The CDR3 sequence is CATSDPCQDSSYNEQFF. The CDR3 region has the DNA TGTGCCACCAGTGATCCTTGCCAGGACAGTTCCTACAATGAGCAGTTCTTC.

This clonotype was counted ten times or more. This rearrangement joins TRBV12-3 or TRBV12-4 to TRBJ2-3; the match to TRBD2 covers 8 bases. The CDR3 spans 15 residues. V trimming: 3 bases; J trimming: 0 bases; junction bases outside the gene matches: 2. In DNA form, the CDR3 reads TGTGCCAGCAGTTTTAGCGGGGCAAGCACAGATACGCAGTATTTT. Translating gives CASSFSGASTDTQYF.

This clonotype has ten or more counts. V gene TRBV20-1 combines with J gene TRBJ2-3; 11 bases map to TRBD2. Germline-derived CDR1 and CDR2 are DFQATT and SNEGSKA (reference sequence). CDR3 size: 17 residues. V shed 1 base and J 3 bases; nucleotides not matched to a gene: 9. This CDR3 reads CSARGTSLAGGTDTQYF. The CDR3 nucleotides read TGCAGTGCTAGAGGTACAAGTCTAGCGGGAGGAACAGATACGCAGTATTTT.

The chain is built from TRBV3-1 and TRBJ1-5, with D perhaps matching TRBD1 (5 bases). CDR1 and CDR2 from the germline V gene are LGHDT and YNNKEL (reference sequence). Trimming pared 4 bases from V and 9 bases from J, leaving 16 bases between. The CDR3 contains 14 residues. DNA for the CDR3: TGTGCCAGCAGCCCGGGGACTCAGTCCGGGCCCCAGCATTTT. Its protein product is CASSPGTQSGPQHF.

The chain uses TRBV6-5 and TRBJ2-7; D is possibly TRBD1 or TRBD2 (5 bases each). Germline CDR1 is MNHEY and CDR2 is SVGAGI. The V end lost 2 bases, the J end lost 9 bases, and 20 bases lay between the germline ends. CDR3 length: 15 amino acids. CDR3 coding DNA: TGTGCCAGCAGTTACGGGTGGGGGTTGGGCGACACGCAGTACTTC. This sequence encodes CASSYGWGLGDTQYF.

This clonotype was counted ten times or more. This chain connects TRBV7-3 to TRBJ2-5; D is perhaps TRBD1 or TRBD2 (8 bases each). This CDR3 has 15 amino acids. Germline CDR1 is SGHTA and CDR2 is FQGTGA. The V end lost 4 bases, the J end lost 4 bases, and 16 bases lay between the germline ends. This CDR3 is CASSSGGAGGETQYF. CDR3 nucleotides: TGTGCCAGCAGCTCAGGGGGCGCGGGGGGAGAGACCCAGTACTTC.

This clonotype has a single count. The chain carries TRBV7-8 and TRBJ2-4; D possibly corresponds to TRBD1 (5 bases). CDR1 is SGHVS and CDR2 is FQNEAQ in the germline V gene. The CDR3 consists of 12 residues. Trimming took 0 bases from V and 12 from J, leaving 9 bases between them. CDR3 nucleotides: TGTGCCAGCAGCTTAGCCCTAGGGGATCAGTACTTC. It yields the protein CASSLALGDQYF.

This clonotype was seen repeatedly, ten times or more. This CDR3 is CASSRGALAGDSGTDTQYF. The DNA of the CDR3 is TGCGCCAGCAGCCGAGGGGCGCTAGCGGGAGACTCGGGGACAGATACGCAGTATTTT. The chain carries TRBV4-3 and TRBJ2-3; 10 bases line up with TRBD2. V dropped 4 bases and J dropped 3; count of bases not matched to a gene: 16. The CDR3 length is 19 residues. Per the germline V gene, CDR1 is LGHNA and CDR2 is YSLEER.

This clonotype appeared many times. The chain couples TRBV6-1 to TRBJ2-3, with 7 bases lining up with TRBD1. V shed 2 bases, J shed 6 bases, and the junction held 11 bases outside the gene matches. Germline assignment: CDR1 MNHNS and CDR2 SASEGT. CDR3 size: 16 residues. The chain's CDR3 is CASSEKGTGATDTQYF. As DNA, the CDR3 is TGTGCCAGCAGTGAAAAGGGTACAGGGGCAACGGATACGCAGTATTTT.

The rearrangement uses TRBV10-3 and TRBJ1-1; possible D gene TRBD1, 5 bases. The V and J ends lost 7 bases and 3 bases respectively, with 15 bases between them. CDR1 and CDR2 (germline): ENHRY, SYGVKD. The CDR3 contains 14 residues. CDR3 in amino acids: CAITQGSVDTEAFF. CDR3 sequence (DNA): TGTGCCATCACCCAGGGAAGTGTCGACACTGAAGCTTTCTTT.

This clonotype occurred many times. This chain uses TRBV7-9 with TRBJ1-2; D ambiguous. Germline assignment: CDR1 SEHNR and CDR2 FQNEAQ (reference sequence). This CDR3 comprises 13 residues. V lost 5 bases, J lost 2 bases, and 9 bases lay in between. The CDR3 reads CASSPERNYGYTF. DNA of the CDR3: TGTGCCAGCAGCCCTGAGAGGAACTATGGCTACACCTTC.

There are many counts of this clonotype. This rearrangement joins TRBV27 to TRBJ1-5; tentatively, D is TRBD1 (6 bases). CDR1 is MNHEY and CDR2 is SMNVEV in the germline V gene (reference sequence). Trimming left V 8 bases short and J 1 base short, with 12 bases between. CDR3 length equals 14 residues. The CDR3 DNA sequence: TGTGCCAGCGCAACAGGGATCAGCAATCAGCCCCAGCATTTT. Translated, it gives CASATGISNQPQHF.

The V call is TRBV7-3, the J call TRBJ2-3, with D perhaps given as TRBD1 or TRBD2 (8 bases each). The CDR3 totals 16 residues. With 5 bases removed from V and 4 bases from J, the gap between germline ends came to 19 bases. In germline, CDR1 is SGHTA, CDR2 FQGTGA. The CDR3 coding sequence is TGTGCCAGCAGCCAGGGGGCCGGGGGGGCGTCAGATACGCAGTATTTT. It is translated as CASSQGAGGASDTQYF.